This TCR beta chain was recovered during a study of lymphopenia after photon versus proton radiotherapy. Study-wide results and caveats: After lymphocyte nadir, photon-treated repertoires showed oligoclonal expansion, especially CD8+ Temra. Survival link was tested only in deceased patients; proton benefit remains a possibility. Photon-treated patients lost naive T cells and TCR diversity; proton-treated stayed stable. In patients who died, overall survival fell as post-nadir TCR diversity dropped more.

V dropped 4 bases and J dropped 0; count of bases not matched to a gene: 8. Germline CDR1 reads SGHNT; CDR2 reads YYREEE (reference sequence). The CDR3 has 16 amino acids. As to this clone: Its target is unknown.

Generated by immunoSEQ multiplex PCR, the TCRdb table keeps only in-frame clones and is missing some. Of about 70,000 clones in the sample, about 90% were seen once. The sequence was collected from a man older than 75 with esophageal cancer. The J gene is TRBJ2-3, the V gene TRBV5-4; 7 bases align to TRBD2. Sequenced material: peripheral blood, taken from a patient treated with proton-based radiotherapy. This chain's CDR3 is CASSRPGRVSTDTQYF. Written as DNA, the CDR3 is TGTGCCAGCAGCCGCCCAGGGAGGGTGAGCACAGATACGCAGTATTTT.